Sequencing of this T cell receptor beta chain was carried out in a study (dated by TCRdb to the mid-2010s). Library preparation used RT-PCR. Sequencing was carried out with an Illumina MiSeq. Through fastp at Q25 and MiXCR, TCRdb rebuilt clones from the public reads, retaining in-frame beta chains. Rows merge per CDR3 protein into single entries with the most common DNA and genes. The sample records about 680,000 distinct CDR3 sequences, approximately 15% of which are singletons. Of the sample, roughly 4% falls within the top ten clones. The CDR3 covers 17 residues, taking in both the cysteine and the phenylalanine. Just CDR3 DNA is preserved here, 51 bases in frame from base 1. The germline V gene (reference sequence) sets CDR1 to DFQATT and CDR2 to SNEGSKA. V loses 3 bases at its end and J loses 3 bases; junction bases beyond the gene matches: 7. The count of this clonotype is one. It lacks a known antigen. Base qualities are not at hand, and no much larger clone is one base apart. One read offers little support.

The TCR comes from a female donor in good health, serving as a healthy control. The sample was memory CD4+ T cells from blood. The V and J segments used are TRBV20-1 and TRBJ2-1, with 14 central nucleotides matching TRBD2. For the CDR3, the sequence is CSARGWGLAGDYNEQFF. The DNA reads TGCAGTGCTAGGGGATGGGGACTAGCGGGAGACTACAATGAGCAGTTCTTC.